This T cell receptor beta chain was obtained from a study of cytomegalovirus exposure and HLA in healthy donors. With regard to this clone: The antigen is unknown.

Overall study results and limits: Among TCR sequences, most were rare, though some public TCRs appeared in many donors.

In the PCR, 60 Vbeta and 13 Jbeta primers were used. The table came from immunoSEQ multiplex PCR; TCRdb's copy has only in-frame clones and leaves some out. The sample shows about 190,000 clones, 65% to 85% of them seen only once. This sequence originates from a woman aged 18-29 years in good health and CMV-seronegative. Sequenced input: PBMCs.

DNA for the CDR3: TGCGCCAGCAGTCAATCGATCAGGGCGGTTAACTATGGCTACACCTTC. It codes for CASSQSIRAVNYGYTF. The V gene is TRBV23-1, the J gene TRBJ1-2, with a weak D call TRBD1 (5 bases). Being an ORF, TRBV23-1 has a function that is uncertain. The CDR3 totals 16 residues. Trimming cost V 0 bases and J 1 base, with 12 bases left between them.